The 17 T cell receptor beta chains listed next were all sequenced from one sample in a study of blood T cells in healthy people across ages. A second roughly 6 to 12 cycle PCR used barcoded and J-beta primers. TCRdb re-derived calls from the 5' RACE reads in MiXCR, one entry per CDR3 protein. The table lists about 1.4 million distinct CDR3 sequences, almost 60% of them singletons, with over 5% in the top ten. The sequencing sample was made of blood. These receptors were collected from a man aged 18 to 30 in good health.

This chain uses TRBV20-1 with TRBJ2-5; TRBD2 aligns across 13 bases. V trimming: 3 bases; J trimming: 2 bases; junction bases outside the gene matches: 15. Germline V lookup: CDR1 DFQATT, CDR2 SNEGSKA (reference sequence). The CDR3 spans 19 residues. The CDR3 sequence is CSASSGTSGTTNIQETQYF. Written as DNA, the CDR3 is TGCAGTGCTAGTTCCGGGACTAGCGGGACAACAAACATACAAGAGACCCAGTACTTC.

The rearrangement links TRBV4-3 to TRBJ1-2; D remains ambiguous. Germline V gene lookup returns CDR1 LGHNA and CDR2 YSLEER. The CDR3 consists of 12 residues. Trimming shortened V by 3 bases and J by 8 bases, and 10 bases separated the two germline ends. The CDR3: CASSHRDGGYTF. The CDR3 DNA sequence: TGCGCCAGCAGCCACCGGGATGGGGGCTACACCTTC.

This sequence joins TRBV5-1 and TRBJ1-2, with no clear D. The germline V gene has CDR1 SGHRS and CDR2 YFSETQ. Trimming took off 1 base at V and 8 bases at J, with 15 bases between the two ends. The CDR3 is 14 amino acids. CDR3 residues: CASSLMAGDWGYTF. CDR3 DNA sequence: TGCGCCAGCAGCTTGATGGCCGGGGATTGGGGCTACACCTTC.

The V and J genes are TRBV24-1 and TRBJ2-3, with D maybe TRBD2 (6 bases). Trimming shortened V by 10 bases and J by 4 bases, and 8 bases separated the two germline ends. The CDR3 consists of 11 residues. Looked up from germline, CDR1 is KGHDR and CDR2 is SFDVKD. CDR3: CATSGSDTQYF. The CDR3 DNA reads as TGTGCCACGAGCGGGTCAGATACGCAGTATTTT.

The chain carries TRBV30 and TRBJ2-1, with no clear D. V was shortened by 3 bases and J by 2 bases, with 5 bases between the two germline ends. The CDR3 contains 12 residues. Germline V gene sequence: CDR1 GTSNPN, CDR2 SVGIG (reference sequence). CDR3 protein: CAWSGAYNEQFF. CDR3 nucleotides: TGTGCCTGGAGCGGAGCCTACAATGAGCAGTTCTTC.

The CDR3 DNA reads as TGTGCCAGCAGCTTAGGGTCCCCTCCAACAGGGCCCTACTACAATGAGCAGTTCTTC. Translated, it gives CASSLGSPPTGPYYNEQFF. The chain recombines TRBV11-2 with TRBJ2-1; maybe TRBD1 (6 bases). V lost 1 base, J lost 3 bases, and 22 bases lay in between. CDR3 length: 19 amino acids. CDR1 is SGHAT and CDR2 is FQNNGV in the germline V gene.

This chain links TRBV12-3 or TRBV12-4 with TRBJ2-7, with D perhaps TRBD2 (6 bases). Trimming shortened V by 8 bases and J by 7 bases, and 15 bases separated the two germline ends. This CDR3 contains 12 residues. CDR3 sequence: CASHLGAGEQYF. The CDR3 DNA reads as TGTGCCAGCCATCTAGGGGCGGGAGAGCAGTACTTC.

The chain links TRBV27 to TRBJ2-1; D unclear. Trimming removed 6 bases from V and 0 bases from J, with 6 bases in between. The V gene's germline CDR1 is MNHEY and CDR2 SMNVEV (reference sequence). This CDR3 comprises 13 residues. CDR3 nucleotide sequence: TGTGCCAGCAGAGCCAGCTCCTACAATGAGCAGTTCTTC. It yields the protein CASRASSYNEQFF.

CDR3 coding DNA: TGTGCCAGCAGGATCCACTACGAGCAGTACTTC. Translation: CASRIHYEQYF. This chain uses TRBV6-1 with TRBJ2-7; D is uncertain. Per the germline V gene, CDR1 is MNHNS and CDR2 is SASEGT. The CDR3 loop spans 11 amino acids. V was clipped by 6 bases and J by 3 bases, with 6 bases between them.

For the CDR3, the DNA is TGTGCCAGCAGGGAGACAGGCTTGAGCTCCTACGAGCAGTACTTC. Its translation: CASRETGLSSYEQYF. The rearrangement joins TRBV25-1 to TRBJ2-7; weak D call: TRBD1 (6 bases). Germline V gives CDR1 MGHDK, CDR2 SYGVNS. This CDR3 contains 15 residues. Trimming pared 6 bases from V and 0 bases from J, leaving 15 bases between.

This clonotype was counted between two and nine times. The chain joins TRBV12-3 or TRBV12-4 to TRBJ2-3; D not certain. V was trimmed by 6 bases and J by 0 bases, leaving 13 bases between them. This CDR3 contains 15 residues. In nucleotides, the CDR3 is TGTGCCAGCAGCTCTTTGTCTTTTAGCACAGATACGCAGTATTTT. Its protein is CASSSLSFSTDTQYF.

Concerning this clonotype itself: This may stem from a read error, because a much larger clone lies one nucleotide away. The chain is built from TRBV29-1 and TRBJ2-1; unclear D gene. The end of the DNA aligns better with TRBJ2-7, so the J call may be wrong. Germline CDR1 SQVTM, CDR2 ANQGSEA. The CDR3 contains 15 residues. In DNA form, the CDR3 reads TGCAGCGTTGAAATTTGGGATAGCTCCTACAATGAGCAGTACTTC. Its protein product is CSVEIWDSSYNEQYF.

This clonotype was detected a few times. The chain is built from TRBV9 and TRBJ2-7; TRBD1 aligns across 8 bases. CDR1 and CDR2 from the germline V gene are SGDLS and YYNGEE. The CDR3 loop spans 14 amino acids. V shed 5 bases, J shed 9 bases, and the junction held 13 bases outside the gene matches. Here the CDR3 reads CASSATGVFGGQYF. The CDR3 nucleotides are TGTGCCAGCAGTGCGACAGGGGTTTTTGGCGGGCAGTACTTC.

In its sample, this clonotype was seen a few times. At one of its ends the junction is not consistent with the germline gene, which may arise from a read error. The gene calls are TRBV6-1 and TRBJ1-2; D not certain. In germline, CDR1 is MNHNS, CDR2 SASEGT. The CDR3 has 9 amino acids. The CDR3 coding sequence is TGTGCCAGCGACATTGGCTACACTTTC. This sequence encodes CASDIGYTF.

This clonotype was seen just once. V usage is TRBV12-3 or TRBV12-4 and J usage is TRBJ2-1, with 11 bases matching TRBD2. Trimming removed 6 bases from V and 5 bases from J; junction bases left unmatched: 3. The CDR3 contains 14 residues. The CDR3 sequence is CASRMGLADNEQFF. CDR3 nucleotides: TGTGCCAGCAGGATGGGACTAGCGGACAATGAGCAGTTCTTC.

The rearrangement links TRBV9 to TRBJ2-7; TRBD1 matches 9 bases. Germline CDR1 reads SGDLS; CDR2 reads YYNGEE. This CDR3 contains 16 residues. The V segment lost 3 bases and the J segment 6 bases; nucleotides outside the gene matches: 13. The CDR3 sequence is CASSEWGDREKGEQYF. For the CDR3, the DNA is TGTGCCAGCAGCGAGTGGGGGGACAGGGAAAAAGGCGAGCAGTACTTC.

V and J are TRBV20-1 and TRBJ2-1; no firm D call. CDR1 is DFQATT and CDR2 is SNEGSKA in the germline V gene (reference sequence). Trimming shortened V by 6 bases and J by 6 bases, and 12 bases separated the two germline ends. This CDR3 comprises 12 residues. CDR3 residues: CSASVVTNEQFF. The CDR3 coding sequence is TGCAGTGCCTCTGTTGTGACCAATGAGCAGTTCTTC.